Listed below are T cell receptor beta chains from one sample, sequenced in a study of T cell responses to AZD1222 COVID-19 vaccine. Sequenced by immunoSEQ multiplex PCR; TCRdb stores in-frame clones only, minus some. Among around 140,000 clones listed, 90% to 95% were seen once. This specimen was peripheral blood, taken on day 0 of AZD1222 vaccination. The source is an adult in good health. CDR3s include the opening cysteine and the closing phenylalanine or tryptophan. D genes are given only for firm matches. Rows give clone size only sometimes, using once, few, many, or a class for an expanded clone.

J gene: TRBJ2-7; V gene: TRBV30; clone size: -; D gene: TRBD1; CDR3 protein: CAWGTGVPTYEQYF; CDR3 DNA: TGTGCCTGGGGTACAGGGGTCCCCACCTACGAGCAGTACTTC
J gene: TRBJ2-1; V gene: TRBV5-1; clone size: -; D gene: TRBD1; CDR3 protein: CASSLTGDLNEQFF; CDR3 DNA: TGCGCCAGCAGCTTAACAGGGGATCTGAATGAGCAGTTCTTC
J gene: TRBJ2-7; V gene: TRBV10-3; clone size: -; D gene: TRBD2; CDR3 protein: CAISGGGSEQYF; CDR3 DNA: TGTGCCATCAGCGGGGGGGGATCCGAGCAGTACTTC
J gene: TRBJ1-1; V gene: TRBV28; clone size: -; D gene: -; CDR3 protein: CASSSVNTEAFF; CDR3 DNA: TGTGCCAGCAGCTCGGTGAACACTGAAGCTTTCTTT
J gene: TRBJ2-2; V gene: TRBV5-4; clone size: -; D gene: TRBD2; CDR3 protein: CASSLAGTSGRVELFF; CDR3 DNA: TGTGCCAGCAGCTTGGCCGGGACTAGCGGGAGAGTAGAGCTGTTTTTT
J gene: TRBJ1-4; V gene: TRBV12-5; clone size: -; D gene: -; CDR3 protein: CASAKGGGSNEKLFF; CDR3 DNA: TGTGCTAGTGCCAAGGGGGGGGGTTCTAATGAAAAACTGTTTTTT
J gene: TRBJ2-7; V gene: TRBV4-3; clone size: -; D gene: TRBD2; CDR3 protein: CASSFGGGASYEQYF; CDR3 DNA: TGCGCCAGCAGCTTCGGCGGGGGGGCCTCCTACGAGCAGTACTTC
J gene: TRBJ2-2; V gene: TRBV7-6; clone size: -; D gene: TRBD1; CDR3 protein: CASSLEDRGGELFF; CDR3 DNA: TGTGCCAGCAGCTTAGAGGACAGGGGCGGGGAGCTGTTTTTT
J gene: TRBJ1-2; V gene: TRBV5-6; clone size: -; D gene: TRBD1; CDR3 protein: CASSLGGAPYGYTF; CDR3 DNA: TGTGCCAGCAGCCTAGGGGGCGCCCCCTATGGCTACACCTTC
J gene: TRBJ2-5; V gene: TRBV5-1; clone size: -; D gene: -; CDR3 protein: CASSWAGFGETQYF; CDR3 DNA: TGCGCCAGCAGTTGGGCAGGGTTCGGAGAGACCCAGTACTTC
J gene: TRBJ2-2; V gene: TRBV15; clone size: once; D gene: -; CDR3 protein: CATSSPRGGELFF; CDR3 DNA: TGTGCCACCAGCAGCCCCAGGGGTGGGGAGCTGTTTTTT
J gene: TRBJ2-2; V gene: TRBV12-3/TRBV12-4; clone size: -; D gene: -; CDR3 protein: CASSRQEAGELFF; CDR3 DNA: TGTGCCAGCAGCCGACAGGAGGCCGGGGAGCTGTTTTTT
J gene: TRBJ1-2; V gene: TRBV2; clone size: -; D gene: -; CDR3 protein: CASSEEGGYGYTF; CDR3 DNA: TGTGCCAGCAGTGAAGAGGGTGGGTATGGCTACACCTTC
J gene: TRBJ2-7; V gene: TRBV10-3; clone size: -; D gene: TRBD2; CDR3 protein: CAITQNRLADSYEQYF; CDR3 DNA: TGTGCCATCACCCAAAACAGACTAGCGGACTCCTACGAGCAGTACTTC
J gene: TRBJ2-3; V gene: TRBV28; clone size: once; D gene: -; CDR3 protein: CASKGPAPYTQYF; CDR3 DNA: TGTGCCAGCAAAGGTCCCGCCCCGTATACGCAGTATTTT
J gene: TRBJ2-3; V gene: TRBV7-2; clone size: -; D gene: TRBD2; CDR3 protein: CAASGSGTSGPLNGDTQYF; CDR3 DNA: TGTGCTGCTTCAGGGTCTGGGACTAGCGGGCCCTTAAATGGAGATACGCAGTATTTT
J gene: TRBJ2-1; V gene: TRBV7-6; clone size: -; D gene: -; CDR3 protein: CASSPGSSSTNEQFF; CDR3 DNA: TGTGCCAGCAGCCCCGGGTCGAGTTCAACCAATGAGCAGTTCTTC
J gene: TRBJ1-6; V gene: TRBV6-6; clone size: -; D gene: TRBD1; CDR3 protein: CASSPLGQTGSNNSPLHF; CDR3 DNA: TGTGCCAGCAGTCCCCTTGGGCAGACAGGGTCCAACAATTCACCCCTCCACTTT
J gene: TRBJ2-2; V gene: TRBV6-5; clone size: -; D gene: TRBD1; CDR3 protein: CASRDRGGGTGELFF; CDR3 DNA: TGTGCCAGCAGGGACAGGGGAGGAGGGACCGGGGAGCTGTTTTTT
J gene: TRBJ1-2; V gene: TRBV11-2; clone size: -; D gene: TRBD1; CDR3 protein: CASSRTGNGYTF; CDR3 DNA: TGTGCCAGCAGCCGGACAGGGAATGGCTACACCTTC
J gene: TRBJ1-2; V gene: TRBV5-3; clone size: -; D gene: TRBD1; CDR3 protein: CARSCRDRSQTNYGYTF; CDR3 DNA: TGTGCCAGAAGTTGCCGGGACAGGTCACAAACTAACTATGGCTACACCTTC
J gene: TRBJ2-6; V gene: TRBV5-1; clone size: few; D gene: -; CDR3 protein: CASSLAGANVLTF; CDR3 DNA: TGCGCCAGCAGCTTGGCGGGGGCCAACGTCCTGACTTTC
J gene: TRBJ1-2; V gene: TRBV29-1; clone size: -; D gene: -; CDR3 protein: CSVSEGLYGYTF; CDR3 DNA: TGCAGCGTTTCTGAGGGCTTGTATGGCTACACCTTC
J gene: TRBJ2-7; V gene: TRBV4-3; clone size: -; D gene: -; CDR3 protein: CASSQGAGAPYEQYF; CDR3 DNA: TGCGCCAGCAGCCAAGGGGCGGGGGCACCCTACGAGCAGTACTTC
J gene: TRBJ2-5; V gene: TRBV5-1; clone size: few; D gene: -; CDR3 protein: CASSFQETQYF; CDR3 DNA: TGCGCCAGCAGCTTCCAAGAGACCCAGTACTTC
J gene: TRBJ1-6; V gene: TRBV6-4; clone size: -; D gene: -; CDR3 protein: CASSEGESAPLHF; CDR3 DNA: TGTGCCAGCAGTGAGGGGGAATCGGCACCCCTCCACTTT
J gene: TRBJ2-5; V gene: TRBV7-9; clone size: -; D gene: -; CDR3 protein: CASSYYQGRETQYF; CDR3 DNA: TGTGCCAGCAGCTACTACCAGGGAAGGGAGACCCAGTACTTC
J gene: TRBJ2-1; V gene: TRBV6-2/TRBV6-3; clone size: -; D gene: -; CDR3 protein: CASSGGPYNEQFF; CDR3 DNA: TGTGCCAGCAGTGGGGGGCCTTACAATGAGCAGTTCTTC
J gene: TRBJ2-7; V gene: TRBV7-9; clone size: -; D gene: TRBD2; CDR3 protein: CASSLWTSGNEQYF; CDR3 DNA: TGTGCCAGCAGCTTGTGGACTAGCGGGAACGAGCAGTACTTC
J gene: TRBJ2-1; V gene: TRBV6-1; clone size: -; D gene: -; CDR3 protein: CASSVGRAGSYNEQFF; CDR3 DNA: TGTGCCAGCAGTGTGGGCAGGGCAGGGTCCTACAATGAGCAGTTCTTC
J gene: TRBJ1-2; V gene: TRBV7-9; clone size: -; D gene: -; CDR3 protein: CASSLDTASHGYTF; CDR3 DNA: TGTGCCAGCAGCTTGGACACGGCCTCCCATGGCTACACCTTC
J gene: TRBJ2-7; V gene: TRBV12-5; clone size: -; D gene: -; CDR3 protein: CASGLRYEQYF; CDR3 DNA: TGTGCTAGTGGCCTCCGATACGAGCAGTACTTC
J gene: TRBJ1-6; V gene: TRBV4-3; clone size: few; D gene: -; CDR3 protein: CASSQFVTGNSPLHF; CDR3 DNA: TGCGCCAGCAGCCAATTTGTAACGGGGAATTCACCCCTCCACTTT
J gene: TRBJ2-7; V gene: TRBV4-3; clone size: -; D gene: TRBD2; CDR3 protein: CASSQDTGGGFPFEQYF; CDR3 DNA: TGCGCCAGCAGCCAAGATACGGGAGGGGGGTTCCCTTTCGAGCAGTACTTC
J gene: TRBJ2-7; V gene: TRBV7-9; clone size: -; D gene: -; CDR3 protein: CASSFEDLSYEQYF; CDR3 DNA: TGTGCCAGCAGCTTCGAGGACCTTTCCTACGAGCAGTACTTC
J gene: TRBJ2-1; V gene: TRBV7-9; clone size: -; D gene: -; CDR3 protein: CASSWVYNEQFF; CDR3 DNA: TGTGCCAGCAGCTGGGTCTACAATGAGCAGTTCTTC
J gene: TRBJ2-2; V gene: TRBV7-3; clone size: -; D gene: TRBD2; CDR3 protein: CASSPSGHTGELFF; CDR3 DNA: TGTGCCAGCAGCCCTAGCGGGCACACCGGGGAGCTGTTTTTT
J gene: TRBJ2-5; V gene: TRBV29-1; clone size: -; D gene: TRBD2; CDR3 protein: CSAKTSGGRETQYF; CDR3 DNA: TGCAGCGCTAAAACTAGCGGGGGGAGAGAGACCCAGTACTTC
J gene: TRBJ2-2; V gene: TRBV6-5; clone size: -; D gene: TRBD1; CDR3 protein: CASSYPGGQGAGELFF; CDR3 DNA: TGTGCCAGCAGTTACCCCGGGGGACAGGGGGCCGGGGAGCTGTTTTTT
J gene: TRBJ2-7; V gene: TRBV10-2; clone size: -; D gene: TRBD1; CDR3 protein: CASSGTGAHEQYF; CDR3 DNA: TGCGCCAGCAGTGGGACAGGGGCCCACGAGCAGTACTTC
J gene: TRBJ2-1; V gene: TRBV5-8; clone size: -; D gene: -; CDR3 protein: CASRRAGLAREQFF; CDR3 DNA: TGTGCCAGTAGACGAGCTGGGTTGGCTCGGGAGCAGTTCTTC
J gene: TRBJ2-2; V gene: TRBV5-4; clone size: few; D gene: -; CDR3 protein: CASSLVGDHPSGELFF; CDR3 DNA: TGTGCCAGCAGCTTGGTGGGCGACCACCCCAGCGGGGAGCTGTTTTTT
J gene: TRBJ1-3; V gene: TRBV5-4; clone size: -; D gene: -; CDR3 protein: CASSFYAENTIYF; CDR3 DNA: TGTGCCAGCAGCTTCTATGCGGAAAACACCATATATTTT
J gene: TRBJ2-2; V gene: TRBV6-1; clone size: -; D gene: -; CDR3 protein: CASSEDGLAGIRTGELFF; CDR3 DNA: TGTGCCAGCAGTGAAGATGGGTTGGCAGGGATCCGGACCGGGGAGCTGTTTTTT
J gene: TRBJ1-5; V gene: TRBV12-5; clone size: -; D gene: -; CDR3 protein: CASGLITGVGEGFSPQHF; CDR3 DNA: TGTGCTAGTGGTTTGATCACTGGGGTTGGGGAGGGTTTCTCGCCCCAGCATTTT
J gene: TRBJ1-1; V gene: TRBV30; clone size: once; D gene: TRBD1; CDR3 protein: CAWSLQGAGEAFF; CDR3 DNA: TGTGCCTGGAGTCTCCAGGGGGCTGGTGAAGCTTTCTTT
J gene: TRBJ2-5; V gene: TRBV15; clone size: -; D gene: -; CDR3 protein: CATSSEETQYF; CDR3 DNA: TGTGCCACCAGCAGTGAGGAGACCCAGTACTTC
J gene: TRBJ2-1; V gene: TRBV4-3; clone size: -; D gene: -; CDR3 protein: CASSYTRGDRHNEQFF; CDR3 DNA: TGCGCCAGCAGCTATACCCGAGGGGACCGTCACAATGAGCAGTTCTTC
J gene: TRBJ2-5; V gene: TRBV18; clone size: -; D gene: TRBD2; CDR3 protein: CASSPWTSEETQYF; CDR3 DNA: TGTGCCAGCTCACCTTGGACTAGCGAGGAGACCCAGTACTTC